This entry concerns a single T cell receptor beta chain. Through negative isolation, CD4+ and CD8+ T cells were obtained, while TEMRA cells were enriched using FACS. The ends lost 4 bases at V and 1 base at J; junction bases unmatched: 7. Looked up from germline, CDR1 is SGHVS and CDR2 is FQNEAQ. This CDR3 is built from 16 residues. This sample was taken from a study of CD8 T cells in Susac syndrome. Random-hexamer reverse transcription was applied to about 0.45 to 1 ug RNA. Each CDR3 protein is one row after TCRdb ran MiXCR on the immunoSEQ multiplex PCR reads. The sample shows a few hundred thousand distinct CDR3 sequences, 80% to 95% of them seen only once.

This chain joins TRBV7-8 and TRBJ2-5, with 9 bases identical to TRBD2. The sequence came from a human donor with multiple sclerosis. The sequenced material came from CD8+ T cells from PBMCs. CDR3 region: CASSSSSGMGQETQYF. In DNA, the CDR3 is TGTGCCAGCAGCTCATCTAGCGGGATGGGCCAAGAGACCCAGTACTTC.